This T cell receptor (beta chain) was found in a study of blood T cell repertoires in COVID-19. Study information: The United States, Italy and Spain provided the acute and convalescent COVID-19 samples. PBMCs, B-cell-depleted T cells, or T cells provided the cDNA or gDNA that made up the material.

As originally analysed: Estimation of nucleated cell counts relied on the amplification of reference gene primers. Repertoires were generated with immunoSEQ multiplex PCR, while TCRdb's copy carries only in-frame clones and drops some. That table is the source of V, J and clone size, and D and trimming were worked out from the DNA. Here the sample spans 100,000 to 150,000 clones, 70% to 75% being singletons. Germline V gene sequence: CDR1 DFQATT, CDR2 SNEGSKA (reference sequence). The V and J ends lost 6 bases and 2 bases respectively, with 8 bases between them. This CDR3 has 11 residues. The sequencing input was peripheral blood. The clonotype was recovered from a man in his sixties with acute or convalescent COVID-19. This chain uses TRBV20-1 with TRBJ2-7; TRBD2 might be the D (5 bases). CDR3 amino acids: CSAAGTYEQYF. The CDR3 DNA follows: TGCAGTGCCGCCGGGACCTACGAGCAGTACTTC.